A single sample is the source of the 3 T cell receptor beta chains below, sequenced in a study of beta chain features in type 1 diabetes. The antigens for these receptors are not known. Points from the study as a whole: Patients with Type 1 diabetes showed moderately but significantly shorter TCRB CDR3s in all four CD4+ subsets.

The entirety of the isolated RNA underwent reverse transcription, so expressed TCRB transcripts were sequenced. Generated by immunoSEQ multiplex PCR, the TCRdb table keeps only in-frame clones and is missing some. Of around 150,000 clones listed, about 9.3% are singletons. Material for sequencing was central memory CD4+ T cells from blood. The receptors derive from a man aged 25 to 45 with type 1 diabetes.

The chain is built from TRBV28 and TRBJ1-1, with 9 bases aligning to TRBD1. The CDR3 is 17 residues long. J was trimmed by 1 base and V by 8 bases; bases with no gene match: 14. Germline CDR1 is MDHEN and CDR2 is SYDVKM. The CDR3 reads CASPPSGRQGENTEAFF. The CDR3 DNA reads TGTGCCAGCCCACCCTCAGGCCGACAGGGGGAGAACACTGAAGCTTTCTTT.

This clone was detected only a few times. The chain links TRBV28 to TRBJ1-5, with 7 positions matching TRBD1. This CDR3 has 16 residues. Trimming removed 2 bases from V and 1 base from J; junction bases left unmatched: 5. Germline V lookup: CDR1 MDHEN, CDR2 SYDVKM. The CDR3, as DNA: TGTGCCAGCAGTTTAGAAGGAGGGGGCAGCAATCAGCCCCAGCATTTT. Translating it yields CASSLEGGGSNQPQHF.

The chain links TRBV7-3 to TRBJ2-5, with D perhaps TRBD1 (6 bases). CDR1 and CDR2 from the germline V gene are SGHTA and FQGTGA. The V end was cut by 5 bases, the J end by 5 bases, with 21 bases between. The CDR3 is 16 amino acids. The CDR3 protein is CASSPNGGARGETQYF. The CDR3 DNA reads as TGTGCCAGCAGCCCGAATGGGGGCGCTCGAGGGGAGACCCAGTACTTC.